The 19 T cell receptor beta chains below all came from one sample that was sequenced in a study of blood T cell repertoires in COVID-19 (dated by TCRdb to 2018 to 2021). Library preparation used the immunoSEQ multiplex PCR assay. The table was pulled from immuneACCESS by TCRdb, which kept in-frame rearrangements only. Such tables lose some clones; where checked, under half of the loss comes from unresolved V genes, and the rest has no known cause. For this sample there are about 130,000 clones; 80% to 85% appear just once. In total, the top ten clones hold 15% to 20% of the sample. Sequencing used PBMCs or T cells enriched from blood (not recorded which). The receptors were gathered from a man aged 30 to 45 who had recovered from COVID-19.

The chain uses TRBV7-2 and TRBJ1-1; no reliable D call. Trimming cost V 6 bases and J 4 bases, with 12 bases left between them. CDR1 and CDR2 (germline): SGHTA, FQGNSA. The CDR3 length is 13 residues. The CDR3, as DNA: TGTGCCAGCAGTTCGAGAGTGTTCACTGAAGCTTTCTTT. Translation: CASSSRVFTEAFF.

V gene TRBV29-1 combines with J gene TRBJ2-3, with no clear D. The V and J ends lost 3 bases and 7 bases respectively, with 5 bases between them. CDR3 length: 10 amino acids. CDR1 is SQVTM and CDR2 is ANQGSEA in the germline V gene. The CDR3 loop reads CSVERYTQYF. CDR3 nucleotides: TGCAGCGTTGAGAGATATACGCAGTATTTT.

CDR3 sequence: CASSKAIIANTEAFF. CDR3 nucleotides: TGTGCCAGTAGTAAAGCAATAATCGCGAACACTGAAGCTTTCTTT. V gene TRBV19 combines with J gene TRBJ1-1; D call uncertain. Germline lookup yields CDR1 LNHDA and CDR2 SQIVND (reference sequence). The CDR3 is 15 amino acids. V was shortened by 4 bases and J by 1 base, with 13 bases between the two germline ends.

The CDR3 loop is CSVRLAKNIQYF. DNA of the CDR3: TGCAGCGTGCGGCTAGCCAAAAACATTCAGTACTTC. The V and J genes are TRBV29-1 and TRBJ2-4; no clear D gene. This CDR3 region has 12 residues. Per germline, CDR1 SQVTM and CDR2 ANQGSEA. V gave up 6 bases and J gave up 0 bases, with 6 bases separating them.

The table lists this clone with a count of one. Other DNA sequences within the sample encode an identical CDR3. The V and J genes are TRBV5-1 and TRBJ2-1; 8 nucleotides match TRBD2. The germline CDR1 and CDR2 sequences are SGHRS and YFSETQ. J lost 3 bases, V lost 0 bases, and 2 bases had no gene match. The CDR3 covers 15 residues. The CDR3 DNA reads as TGCGCCAGCAGCTTGGGCCTAGCGGGCTACAATGAGCAGTTCTTC. It is translated as CASSLGLAGYNEQFF.

The chain recombines TRBV2 with TRBJ2-1; a possible D gene is TRBD1 (5 bases). The CDR3 loop spans 13 amino acids. The ends were cut back, 4 bases at V and 7 bases at J, with 11 bases in the middle. Germline CDR1 is SNHLY and CDR2 is FYNNEI. The CDR3 is CASSGQNGNEQFF. In DNA, the CDR3 is TGTGCCAGCAGTGGACAGAATGGGAATGAGCAGTTCTTC.

The CDR3 region has the DNA TGTGCCAGTAGTCGCCGACTCGATACGGTAGTCTATGGCTACACCTTC. Residues: CASSRRLDTVVYGYTF. The chain joins TRBV19 to TRBJ1-2, with D unresolved. V was pared by 5 bases and J by 4 bases, with 20 bases between. Germline V gene data show CDR1 as LNHDA and CDR2 as SQIVND (reference sequence). This CDR3 comprises 16 residues.

This clone is termed medium-sized. The V gene is TRBV7-2, the J gene TRBJ2-3, with TRBD2 as a possible D gene (6 bases). Germline loops: CDR1 SGHTA, CDR2 FQGNSA. The germline V and J ends were trimmed by 5 bases and 2 bases, with 14 bases remaining between them. The CDR3 spans 15 residues. The CDR3 region is CASSGSGSATDTQYF. The CDR3, as DNA: TGTGCCAGCAGCGGTAGCGGATCCGCCACAGATACGCAGTATTTT.

This clone has a handful of counts. The rearrangement uses TRBV11-2 and TRBJ2-1; D unclear. CDR3 length: 12 amino acids. Germline-derived CDR1 and CDR2 are SGHAT and FQNNGV. Trimming pared 5 bases from V and 9 bases from J, leaving 11 bases between. The CDR3 region has the DNA TGTGCCAGCAGCCAGGTCCGTGGTGAGCAGTTCTTC. Its protein product is CASSQVRGEQFF.

V usage is TRBV18 and J usage is TRBJ2-5; D is unresolved. V was trimmed by 0 bases and J by 0 bases, leaving 8 bases between them. CDR1 is KGHSH, CDR2 LQKENI, per germline. The CDR3 sequence is 15 residues long. The CDR3 reads CASSPPGRNQETQYF. The DNA of the CDR3 is TGTGCCAGCTCACCACCGGGCAGGAACCAAGAGACCCAGTACTTC.

V and J are TRBV12-3 or TRBV12-4 and TRBJ1-1; 8 bases are a match to TRBD1. The CDR3 loop spans 13 amino acids. Losses at the gene ends were 6 bases for V and 4 bases for J; bases not matched to a gene: 4. As DNA, the CDR3 is TGTGCCAGCAGACCTACAGGGGGCACTGAAGCTTTCTTT. Translating gives CASRPTGGTEAFF.

CDR3 residues: CASSLRGQGFNYGYTF. Written as DNA, the CDR3 is TGTGCCAGCAGCCTTAGGGGACAGGGCTTTAATTATGGCTACACCTTC. The chain couples TRBV13 to TRBJ1-2; 9 bases line up with TRBD1. CDR1 is PRHDT and CDR2 is FYEKMQ in the germline V gene (reference sequence). The length of the CDR3 is 16 residues. The V segment lost 5 bases and the J segment 5 bases; nucleotides outside the gene matches: 12.

The rearrangement links TRBV4-2 to TRBJ1-2; D is ambiguous. V lost 3 bases, J lost 0 bases, and 8 bases lay in between. The CDR3 loop spans 14 amino acids. The germline V gene has CDR1 LGHNA and CDR2 YNFKEQ. The CDR3 nucleotides are TGTGCCAGCAGCCAGTCACTTTCTAACTATGGCTACACCTTC. It translates to CASSQSLSNYGYTF.

This chain connects TRBV10-1 to TRBJ2-2; D uncertain. This CDR3 contains 15 residues. The ends were cut back, 2 bases at V and 6 bases at J, with 13 bases in the middle. Germline V CDR1 and CDR2: WNHNN, SYGVQD (reference sequence). The CDR3 is CASSENFGFSGELFF. DNA of the CDR3: TGCGCCAGCAGTGAGAATTTCGGGTTTTCCGGGGAGCTGTTTTTT.

The chain carries TRBV5-4 and TRBJ2-1; 16 nucleotides agree with TRBD2. The CDR3 has 19 amino acids. The ends lost 4 bases at V and 5 bases at J; junction bases unmatched: 12. Germline CDR1 and CDR2: SGHNT and YYREEE (reference sequence). As DNA, the CDR3 is TGTGCCAGCAGCCCACCGGGACTAGCGGGAGGGCCAAGGAACAATGAGCAGTTCTTC. This codes for CASSPPGLAGGPRNNEQFF. Complete variable domain (other parts from reference TRBV5-4 and TRBJ2-1): ETGVTQSPTHLIKTRGQQVTLRCSSQSGHNTVSWYQQALGQGPQFIFQYYREEENGRGNFPPRFSGLQFPNYSSELNVNALELDDSALYLCASSPPGLAGGPRNNEQFFGPGTRLTVL.

V gene TRBV6-5 combines with J gene TRBJ2-5; maybe TRBD1 (5 bases). The CDR3 length is 13 residues. V was trimmed by 10 bases and J by 5 bases, leaving 17 bases between them. CDR1 and CDR2 (germline): MNHEY, SVGAGI. The CDR3 nucleotides read TGTGCCATTAACCAGGGAACTCAGGAGACCCAGTACTTC. It specifies CAINQGTQETQYF.

This clone was observed a handful of times. The chain recombines TRBV6-5 with TRBJ2-7; 8 bases align to TRBD1. The trim removed 2 bases at V and 3 bases at J, leaving 6 bases unmatched. Germline assignment: CDR1 MNHEY and CDR2 SVGAGI. The CDR3 runs 15 residues. The CDR3 region is CASSYGTGALYEQYF. CDR3 coding DNA: TGTGCCAGCAGTTACGGGACAGGAGCTCTCTACGAGCAGTACTTC.

This clone was observed a single time. The V call is TRBV5-1, the J call TRBJ2-1; TRBD2 matches at 9 bases. This CDR3 comprises 15 residues. Germline V lookup: CDR1 SGHRS, CDR2 YFSETQ. The junction had 10 bases not matched to a gene; V was cut back by 4 bases and J by 8 bases. The CDR3 loop reads CASSQGVAGGDEQFF. The CDR3 nucleotides are TGCGCCAGCAGCCAAGGGGTGGCGGGAGGGGATGAGCAGTTCTTC. Using reference TRBV5-1 and TRBJ2-1 for the parts outside the CDR3, the full variable domain is KAGVTQTPRYLIKTRGQQVTLSCSPISGHRSVSWYQQTPGQGLQFLFEYFSETQRNKGNFPGRFSGRQFSNSRSEMNVSTLELGDSALYLCASSQGVAGGDEQFFGPGTRLTVL.

V gene TRBV20-1 combines with J gene TRBJ1-1; TRBD1 might be the D (5 bases). V was trimmed by 3 bases and J by 4 bases, leaving 15 bases between them. Germline lookup yields CDR1 DFQATT and CDR2 SNEGSKA (reference sequence). The CDR3 has 14 residues. The CDR3 sequence is CSASYGGGGTEAFF. CDR3 nucleotide sequence: TGCAGTGCTAGTTACGGGGGGGGAGGCACTGAAGCTTTCTTT.